These 30 T cell receptor beta chains were all obtained from the same sample, sequenced in a study of Graves' ophthalmopathy and Graves' hyperthyroidism. Using RNA transcripts, the TCR beta CDR3 regions were amplified. RT-PCR with HTBI primers came first, then second-round multiplex PCR. MiXCR, run by TCRdb on the multiplex PCR reads, gives a single entry per CDR3 protein. The data show roughly 400,000 distinct CDR3 sequences, approximately 18% seen once. Sequenced input: peripheral blood. The receptors come from an adult woman with stable Graves' hyperthyroidism.

This clonotype was counted many times. The CDR3 spells CASSLGGQAPGETQYF. CDR3 nucleotides: TGTGCCAGCAGCTTGGGGGGACAGGCACCAGGGGAGACCCAGTACTTC. V gene TRBV5-6 combines with J gene TRBJ2-5; 8 bases fit TRBD1. CDR3 length: 16 amino acids. The J segment lost 5 bases and the V segment lost 0 bases, leaving 9 bases of the junction unmatched. Looked up from germline, CDR1 is SGHDT and CDR2 is YYEEEE.

Ten or more counts support this clonotype. The V call is TRBV2, the J call TRBJ2-5, with 11 bases aligning to TRBD1. V was pared by 4 bases and J by 7 bases, with 8 bases of the junction left unmatched. CDR1 is SNHLY, CDR2 FYNNEI, per germline. The CDR3 loop spans 15 amino acids. The CDR3 sequence is CASSAGQGARGTQYF. The CDR3 DNA follows: TGTGCCAGCAGTGCCGGACAGGGGGCTAGGGGGACCCAGTACTTC.

This clonotype occurred many times. For the CDR3, the DNA is TGTGCCAGCAGTTACACAGGGGGGTCCGGGGAGCTGTTTTTT. Protein product: CASSYTGGSGELFF. The chain joins TRBV6-5 to TRBJ2-2, with TRBD1 identical over 8 bases. This CDR3 is 14 amino acids long. Germline values: CDR1 MNHEY, CDR2 SVGAGI. V was pared by 2 bases and J by 6 bases, with 2 bases of the junction left unmatched.

This clonotype was seen once. V and J are TRBV10-3 and TRBJ1-1, with 7 bases that match TRBD1. CDR1 ENHRY and CDR2 SYGVKD come from the germline V gene. With V trimmed by 5 bases and J by 1 base, 10 bases remained unmatched. The length of the CDR3 is 16 residues. DNA of the CDR3: TGTGCCATCAGTAGGACCTCTTCAGGGGGGAACACTGAAGCTTTCTTT. It is translated as CAISRTSSGGNTEAFF.

This clonotype was counted only a few times. Since a much larger clone is just one base distant, this may be a read error. It is likely a read error, because the conserved phenylalanine at the end of the CDR3 is missing. The chain uses TRBV7-2 and TRBJ1-1; unclear D gene. V lost 1 base and J lost 11, with 8 bases in between. CDR1 SGHTA and CDR2 FQGNSA come from the germline V gene. The CDR3 is 11 amino acids. The CDR3 reads CASSLVTGAFV. The CDR3 DNA reads TGTGCCAGCAGCTTAGTAACGGGTGCTTTCGTT.

This clonotype came up many times. The chain combines TRBV12-3 or TRBV12-4 with TRBJ2-7; a possible D gene is TRBD1 (6 bases). Trimming shortened V by 5 bases and J by 1 base, and 12 bases separated the two germline ends. This CDR3 has 14 residues. For the CDR3, the DNA is TGTGCCAGCAGTGTTACAGGGAATTCCTACGAGCAGTACTTC. This gives the protein CASSVTGNSYEQYF.

This clonotype was found many times. This chain links TRBV6-2 or TRBV6-3 with TRBJ1-5; D remains ambiguous. From germline, CDR1 is MNHEY and CDR2 SVGEGT. CDR3 length: 14 amino acids. V was clipped by 6 bases and J by 0 bases, with 9 bases between them. The CDR3 loop is CASRAEYSNQPQHF. DNA for the CDR3: TGTGCCAGCAGAGCAGAGTATAGCAATCAGCCCCAGCATTTT.

This clonotype turned up a few times. V is TRBV27 and J is TRBJ2-2; 7 bases align to TRBD2. This CDR3 is built from 14 residues. V was clipped by 8 bases and J by 4 bases; unmatched bases: 7. The germline V gene has CDR1 MNHEY and CDR2 SMNVEV (reference sequence). The CDR3 nucleotides read TGTGCCAGCCGGGGGGATTCGGGCACCGGGGAGCTGTTTTTT. This codes for CASRGDSGTGELFF.

This clonotype appeared a few times. The V and J genes are TRBV11-2 and TRBJ2-5; D gene unclear. The germline V and J ends were trimmed by 3 bases and 5 bases, with 13 bases remaining between them. Per the germline V gene, CDR1 is SGHAT and CDR2 is FQNNGV. The CDR3 is 14 amino acids. CDR3 bases: TGTGCCAGCAGCTTCTCACGTCCCGGGGAGACCCAGTACTTC. Translating it yields CASSFSRPGETQYF.

This clonotype appeared many times. The chain links TRBV20-1 to TRBJ2-7; 9 bases are shared with TRBD1. V trimming: 3 bases; J trimming: 2 bases; junction bases outside the gene matches: 5. Germline values: CDR1 DFQATT, CDR2 SNEGSKA (reference sequence). The CDR3 is 14 residues long. The CDR3 DNA reads as TGCAGTGCTAGCCCGCGGACAGGGGCCTACGAGCAGTACTTC. It specifies CSASPRTGAYEQYF.

The chain employs TRBV7-2 and TRBJ1-6; TRBD1 matches 8 bases. V lost 0 bases to trimming and J lost 9 bases; unmatched junction nucleotides: 16. Looked up from germline, CDR1 is SGHTA and CDR2 is FQGNSA. The CDR3 is 19 residues long. In DNA form, the CDR3 reads TGTGCCAGCAGCTTAGCAATCCGGGTCAGGGGGCGCGGTGGTTCACCCCTCCACTTT. It specifies CASSLAIRVRGRGGSPLHF.

This clonotype was counted many times. J is TRBJ2-7 and V is TRBV6-5; 9 bases are a match to TRBD1. The CDR3 length is 14 residues. Germline loops: CDR1 MNHEY, CDR2 SVGAGI. The ends lost 2 bases at V and 5 bases at J; junction bases unmatched: 4. The CDR3 bases are TGTGCCAGCAGTTACCTCGGGACAGGGAACGAGCAGTACTTC. The encoded protein is CASSYLGTGNEQYF.

The table lists this clonotype with many counts. The chain combines TRBV28 with TRBJ1-1; perhaps TRBD1 as D (5 bases). Trimming cost V 9 bases and J 0 bases, with 14 bases left between them. Germline V gene sequence: CDR1 MDHEN, CDR2 SYDVKM. The CDR3 contains 14 residues. CDR3 residues: CASQDGGLNTEAFF. The DNA of the CDR3 is TGTGCCAGTCAGGATGGGGGATTGAACACTGAAGCTTTCTTT.

In its sample, this clonotype was seen many times. The rearrangement joins TRBV29-1 to TRBJ2-7, with D uncertain. Germline V gene lookup returns CDR1 SQVTM and CDR2 ANQGSEA. Trimming left V 6 bases short and J 6 bases short, with 12 bases between. The CDR3 totals 11 residues. The CDR3 loop is CSVFARGEQYF. Written as DNA, the CDR3 is TGCAGCGTCTTTGCCCGAGGCGAGCAGTACTTC.

The J gene is TRBJ1-2, the V gene TRBV6-2 or TRBV6-3; no firm D call. The V gene lost 1 base and the J gene lost 0 bases, with 15 bases spanning the gap. CDR3 length: 17 residues. Germline V CDR1 and CDR2: MNHEY, SVGEGT. Written as DNA, the CDR3 is TGTGCCAGCAGTTACTTCGGAGGGCCGGGCGCTAACTATGGCTACACCTTC. Encoded protein: CASSYFGGPGANYGYTF.

This clonotype was observed many times. At one of its ends the junction is not consistent with the germline gene, which may arise from a read error. The rearrangement joins TRBV7-8 to TRBJ2-4; D may be TRBD2 (5 bases). Germline CDR1 reads SGHVS; CDR2 reads FQNEAQ. This CDR3 region has 12 residues. The CDR3 loop reads CASRAGEGIKYF. CDR3 DNA sequence: TGTGCCAGCAGGGCCGGGGAAGGCATTAAGTACTTC.

This clonotype was recorded at least ten times. V and J are TRBV15 and TRBJ1-2; D is unclear. The CDR3 loop spans 17 amino acids. Germline-derived CDR1 and CDR2 are LNHNV and YYDKDF (reference sequence). The V gene lost 3 bases and the J gene lost 4 bases, with 21 bases spanning the gap. The CDR3 sequence is CATSSGFRQPNVYGYTF. The CDR3 nucleotides read TGTGCCACCAGCAGTGGATTTCGGCAGCCCAACGTCTATGGCTACACCTTC.

This clonotype was picked up many times. The V and J genes are TRBV7-6 and TRBJ2-2; D is possibly TRBD1 (7 bases). Trimming left V 5 bases short and J 7 bases short, with 20 bases between. The CDR3 has 16 amino acids. Germline-derived CDR1 and CDR2 are SGHVS and FNYEAQ. CDR3 in DNA: TGTGCCAGCAGCCCCGCGGTGGCAGGGGGAGGCGGGGAGCTGTTTTTT. Translated, it gives CASSPAVAGGGGELFF.

This clonotype was detected ten times or more. The rearrangement joins TRBV4-1 to TRBJ2-7; unclear D gene. The CDR3 loop spans 14 amino acids. V was trimmed by 4 bases and J by 1 base, leaving 11 bases between them. CDR1 MGHRA and CDR2 YSYEKL come from the germline V gene. CDR3 residues: CASSLAVGSYEQYF. The CDR3 nucleotides are TGCGCCAGCAGCCTCGCGGTAGGGTCCTACGAGCAGTACTTC.

This clonotype has ten or more counts. This chain links TRBV11-2 with TRBJ2-5, with D possibly being TRBD1 or TRBD2 (6 bases each). CDR1 is SGHAT and CDR2 is FQNNGV in the germline V gene. The CDR3 is 15 amino acids. V dropped 5 bases and J dropped 3 bases, with 16 bases sitting between them. The CDR3 region is CASSLRGGREETQYF. The CDR3 DNA reads TGTGCCAGCAGCCTCCGTGGGGGGCGGGAAGAGACCCAGTACTTC.

This clonotype was counted at least ten times. The chain is built from TRBV20-1 and TRBJ2-5; D gene ambiguous. The CDR3 has 12 residues. Per the germline V gene, CDR1 is DFQATT and CDR2 is SNEGSKA (reference sequence). The V gene lost 3 bases and the J gene lost 4 bases, with 9 bases spanning the gap. The DNA for the CDR3 is TGCAGTGCTAGTCTAGGGCCAGAGACCCAGTACTTC. It specifies CSASLGPETQYF.

This clonotype was seen many times. The V gene is TRBV29-1, the J gene TRBJ2-2; maybe TRBD1 (5 bases). V was pared by 2 bases and J by 3 bases, with 10 bases between. Per the germline V gene, CDR1 is SQVTM and CDR2 is ANQGSEA. The CDR3 has 14 amino acids. The CDR3 DNA is TGCAGCGTTGAATTGAAACAGGACACCGGGGAGCTGTTTTTT. This gives the protein CSVELKQDTGELFF.

This clonotype has at least ten counts. This chain connects TRBV7-2 to TRBJ2-7, with TRBD2 identical over 13 bases. CDR3 length: 15 residues. Germline lookup yields CDR1 SGHTA and CDR2 FQGNSA. V lost 6 bases, J lost 0 bases, and 2 bases stayed unmatched. The CDR3 loop reads CASRTSGRASYEQYF. The DNA for the CDR3 is TGTGCCAGCAGAACTAGCGGGAGGGCCTCCTACGAGCAGTACTTC.

This clonotype occurred many times. V usage is TRBV27 and J usage is TRBJ2-7; D possibly corresponds to TRBD1 (6 bases). Deletions cut 5 bases from V and 2 bases from J, with 16 bases between. The CDR3 runs 15 residues. CDR1 is MNHEY, CDR2 SMNVEV, per germline (reference sequence). The chain's CDR3 is CASSRGILPTYEQYF. The CDR3 DNA follows: TGTGCCAGCAGTAGGGGGATTCTTCCTACCTACGAGCAGTACTTC.

This clonotype has just one count. The chain recombines TRBV12-3 or TRBV12-4 with TRBJ1-2; 9 nucleotides agree with TRBD1. V dropped 5 bases and J dropped 8; count of bases not matched to a gene: 6. This CDR3 has 13 residues. The CDR3 bases are TGTGCCAGCAGTACCAGGACAGGGGACGGCTACACCTTC. Residues: CASSTRTGDGYTF.

In its sample, this clonotype was seen a few times. This chain uses TRBV7-2 with TRBJ2-5; D possibly corresponds to TRBD2 (7 bases). This CDR3 has 14 amino acids. CDR1 is SGHTA, CDR2 FQGNSA, per germline. Trimming stripped 8 bases from V and 4 bases from J, with 17 bases between. DNA for the CDR3: TGTGCCAGCCTGACGATAGGGGGGGTAGAGACCCAGTACTTC. It translates to CASLTIGGVETQYF.

This clonotype was counted between two and nine times. The chain employs TRBV20-1 and TRBJ2-4; 8 bases are a match to TRBD2. Germline V lookup: CDR1 DFQATT, CDR2 SNEGSKA (reference sequence). The CDR3 runs to 13 residues. V was clipped by 3 bases and J by 5 bases; unmatched bases: 3. The CDR3: CSASLAGENIQYF. CDR3 DNA: TGCAGTGCTAGCCTAGCGGGCGAAAACATTCAGTACTTC.

There are many counts of this clonotype. This rearrangement joins TRBV28 to TRBJ2-2; D gene unclear. This CDR3 region has 14 residues. Germline lookup yields CDR1 MDHEN and CDR2 SYDVKM. The V end lost 6 bases, the J end lost 4 bases, and 12 bases lay between the germline ends. CDR3 DNA: TGTGCCAGCAGGGCACTCGAAAGCACCGGGGAGCTGTTTTTT. Protein product: CASRALESTGELFF.

This clonotype was observed many times. The chain employs TRBV6-1 and TRBJ1-2; possibly TRBD1 for D (5 bases). V shed 0 bases and J shed 2 bases, with 16 bases lying between them. Germline CDR1 MNHNS, CDR2 SASEGT. CDR3 length equals 17 residues. The DNA of the CDR3 is TGTGCCAGCAGTGAAGCGAGGGGCACGACCTCCAACTATGGCTACACCTTC. Amino acids: CASSEARGTTSNYGYTF.

This clonotype was picked up many times. The V call is TRBV28, the J call TRBJ2-7, with TRBD2 matching over 7 bases. The CDR3 spans 15 residues. The junction had 7 bases not matched to a gene; V was cut back by 3 bases and J by 2 bases. Germline V gene sequence: CDR1 MDHEN, CDR2 SYDVKM. This CDR3 is CASSFKSGDTYEQYF. The CDR3 DNA follows: TGTGCCAGCAGTTTTAAAAGCGGGGATACCTACGAGCAGTACTTC. Together with reference TRBV28 and TRBJ2-7, the CDR3 gives the full variable domain: DVKVTQSSRYLVKRTGEKVFLECVQDMDHENMFWYRQDPGLGLRLIYFSYDVKMKEKGDIPEGYSVSREKKERFSLILESASTNQTSMYLCASSFKSGDTYEQYFGPGTRLTVT.